The rows below give T cell receptor beta chains drawn from one sample of a study of blood T cell repertoires in COVID-19. Clones were read by immunoSEQ multiplex PCR, and TCRdb kept only the in-frame ones, dropping some. The table records more than 85,000 clones, over 80% of them present only once. Sequences were obtained from peripheral blood. These receptors were taken from a human donor in a cohort sampled during active COVID-19. CDR3s include the opening cysteine and the closing phenylalanine or tryptophan. A D gene is named only where the DNA matches it firmly. Some rows have no size entry. The others give once, few or many, or a class for an expanded clone.

>TRBJ2-7|TRBD2|TRBV24-1|.
TGTGCCACCAGTGCCCGCGGACTAGCGGGAGGAAAAATCTCCTACGAGCAGTACTTC
CATSARGLAGGKISYEQYF
>TRBJ2-1|.|TRBV15|.
TGTGCCACCAGCAGAGATAGGCAGGGGGCTAGCGGTGAGCAGTTCTTC
CATSRDRQGASGEQFF
>TRBJ1-1|TRBD1|TRBV2|once
TGTGCCAGCAGTGAAAACAGGGGAGCTTTCTTT
CASSENRGAFF
>TRBJ2-7|TRBD1|TRBV10-3|.
TGTGCCATCAGTGGGGACAGGGGATCGTGGGAGCAGTACTTC
CAISGDRGSWEQYF
>TRBJ2-7|TRBD2|TRBV5-8|once
TGTGCCAGCAGCCCGGGACTATCGCGGGAGCAGTACTTC
CASSPGLSREQYF
>TRBJ2-1|.|TRBV19|.
TGTGCCAGTAGCCCCGGGGGGCCCGGAAACAATGAGCAGTTCTTC
CASSPGGPGNNEQFF
>TRBJ2-1|.|TRBV25-1|.
TGTGCCACCCGAAATTACCACGGGCAGTTCTTC
CATRNYHGQFF
>TRBJ1-1|.|TRBV5-1|.
TGCGCCAGCAGCTTGGGACAGAAAGCTTTCTTT
CASSLGQKAFF
>TRBJ2-5|TRBD2|TRBV9|.
TGTGCCAGCAGCGTAGATAGGGCTCGGACTAGCGGGATTCTGTACTTC
CASSVDRARTSGILYF
>TRBJ1-5|.|TRBV2|few
TGTGCCAGCAGTAAGCGGTTTGATCAGCCCCAGCATTTT
CASSKRFDQPQHF
>TRBJ2-3|TRBD2|TRBV18|.
TGTGCCAGCTCACGAGCGGGGGTGGAAACTAGCACAGATACGCAGTATTTT
CASSRAGVETSTDTQYF
>TRBJ1-1|TRBD1|TRBV2|.
TGTGCCAGCAGAGGTGACAGGGGCACTGAAGCTTTCTTT
CASRGDRGTEAFF
>TRBJ2-1|TRBD1|TRBV28|.
TGTGCCAGCAGGTCTCCGGGACAGGGTGGGTTGAATGAGCAGTTCTTC
CASRSPGQGGLNEQFF
>TRBJ2-4|TRBD1|TRBV18|.
TGTGCCAGCTCACCACTGACAGGGGGAAGCAAAAACATTCAGTACTTC
CASSPLTGGSKNIQYF
>TRBJ2-6|TRBD1|TRBV5-1|.
TGCGCCAGCAGCGTTGGGACAGGGGGCTGGGCCAACGTCCTGACTTTC
CASSVGTGGWANVLTF
>TRBJ2-3|TRBD2|TRBV3-1/TRBV3-2|.
TGTGCCAGCAGCCCCCTACTAGCGGGGGGGGCAGATACGCAGTATTTT
CASSPLLAGGADTQYF
>TRBJ1-1|.|TRBV5-1|.
TGCGCCAGCAGCGTTGGGGCAGGGGCGACGGCACACACTGAAGCTTTCTTT
CASSVGAGATAHTEAFF
>TRBJ2-1|TRBD2|TRBV4-1|once
TGCGCCAGCAGCCCTCTAGCGGCTCTCGCTAGCTCCTACAATGAGCAGTTCTTC
CASSPLAALASSYNEQFF
>TRBJ2-1|.|TRBV5-6|.
TGTGCCAGCAGCTTGACCAGTTGGTCCTACAATGAGCAGTTCTTC
CASSLTSWSYNEQFF
>TRBJ2-7|.|TRBV15|.
TGTGCCACCAGCAGAGATCAGGGGCCCTTCGAGCAGTACTTC
CATSRDQGPFEQYF
>TRBJ1-5|.|TRBV29-1|.
TGCAGCGTTGCTGGAGGGGCCTCTCAGCCCCAGCATTTT
CSVAGGASQPQHF
>TRBJ2-2|.|TRBV27|once
TGTGCCAGCAGTTTACTGGGGAGTGGAACCGGGGAGCTGTTTTTT
CASSLLGSGTGELFF
>TRBJ1-1|TRBD1|TRBV6-5|.
TGTGCCAGCAGTTCCCGGACAGGGTGGACTGAAGCTTTCTTT
CASSSRTGWTEAFF
>TRBJ2-3|.|TRBV27|.
TGTGCCAGCAGTCCAACAGGGTTTGGGAAGACAGATACGCAGTATTTT
CASSPTGFGKTDTQYF
>TRBJ2-2|.|TRBV5-8|.
TGTGCCAGCAGCTTCTTGCCCGGCACCGGGGAGCTGTTTTTT
CASSFLPGTGELFF
>TRBJ1-5|.|TRBV2|.
TGTGCCAGCAGCGTTACTGGTCAGCCCCAGCATTTT
CASSVTGQPQHF
>TRBJ1-5|.|TRBV27|few
TGTGCCAGCAGTTTATTGTCAGGCATAGCGGGCAATCAGCCCCAGCATTTT
CASSLLSGIAGNQPQHF
>TRBJ2-1|.|TRBV29-1|.
TGCAGCGTGCGTAGGAGGGAGAGGGACAATGAGCAGTTCTTC
CSVRRRERDNEQFF
>TRBJ1-2|.|TRBV7-2|once
TGTGCCAGCAGCTTATTAATCTATGGCTACACCTTC
CASSLLIYGYTF